Below are 9 T cell receptor beta chains sequenced from a single sample in a study of cytomegalovirus exposure and HLA in healthy donors. This PCR relied on a set of 60 Vbeta primers and 13 Jbeta primers. Repertoires were generated with immunoSEQ multiplex PCR, while TCRdb's copy carries only in-frame clones and drops some. The top ten hold about 10% of the sample, which has 95,000 to 100,000 clones, about 81% seen once. Specimen: PBMCs. The receptors shown here come from a man in his fifties in good health and CMV-seronegative.

The J gene is TRBJ2-2, the V gene TRBV27; D is perhaps TRBD2 (6 bases). The CDR3 consists of 17 residues. From germline, CDR1 is MNHEY and CDR2 SMNVEV (reference sequence). The V and J ends lost 6 bases and 5 bases respectively, with 22 bases between them. The CDR3 bases are TGTGCCAGCAGCCCCGGGGCGATCGGGAGTGGGACCGGGGAGCTGTTTTTT. This sequence encodes CASSPGAIGSGTGELFF.

This chain uses TRBV11-1 with TRBJ2-2, with TRBD1 matching over 9 bases. Germline V gene data show CDR1 as SGHAT and CDR2 as FQDESV (reference sequence). The CDR3 length is 16 residues. Trimming took 1 base from V and 4 from J; bases not matched to a gene: 4. The CDR3 sequence is CASSLDRGRGTGELFF. CDR3 nucleotide sequence: TGTGCCAGCAGCTTAGACAGGGGGCGTGGCACCGGGGAGCTGTTTTTT.

The chain couples TRBV2 to TRBJ1-4, with 9 bases fitting TRBD1. CDR1 SNHLY and CDR2 FYNNEI come from the germline V gene. The CDR3 has 14 amino acids. Trimming at V came to 6 bases and at J to 6 bases, leaving 5 bases not matched to a gene. The CDR3 bases are TGTGCCAGCAGGGGGGACAGGGCTGATGAAAAACTGTTTTTT. The encoded protein is CASRGDRADEKLFF.

The J gene is TRBJ1-1, the V gene TRBV7-9; D is ambiguous. Germline CDR1 is SEHNR and CDR2 is FQNEAQ (reference sequence). The CDR3 contains 12 residues. V was cut by 8 bases and J by 3 bases, with 10 bases left in between. The CDR3 DNA follows: TGTGCCAGCTCACGGGTGGACACTGAAGCTTTCTTT. Its translation is CASSRVDTEAFF. The variable domain in full, with the rest retrieved from reference TRBV7-9 and TRBJ1-1, is DTGVSQNPRHKITKRGQNVTFRCDPISEHNRLYWYRQTLGQGPEFLTYFQNEAQLEKSRLLSDRFSAERPKGSFSTLEIQRTEQGDSAMYLCASSRVDTEAFFGQGTRLTVV.

This chain uses TRBV6-5 with TRBJ1-5; TRBD1 might be the D (5 bases). Per germline, CDR1 MNHEY and CDR2 SVGAGI. V was shortened by 6 bases and J by 3 bases, with 12 bases between the two germline ends. This CDR3 is 14 amino acids long. The CDR3 protein is CASSDDSYNQPQHF. The DNA of the CDR3 is TGTGCCAGCAGCGACGACAGTTACAATCAGCCCCAGCATTTT.

The chain employs TRBV30 and TRBJ2-3, with no clear D. This CDR3 is built from 11 residues. Germline assignment: CDR1 GTSNPN and CDR2 SVGIG (reference sequence). Trimming cost V 5 bases and J 4 bases, with 7 bases left between them. CDR3 DNA sequence: TGTGCCTGGGCGATAGCAGATACGCAGTATTTT. Translated: CAWAIADTQYF.

V and J are TRBV11-2 and TRBJ1-2; tentative D call: TRBD1 (6 bases). The CDR3 loop spans 15 amino acids. Germline lookup yields CDR1 SGHAT and CDR2 FQNNGV. The V end was cut by 1 base, the J end by 4 bases, with 13 bases between. The CDR3 bases are TGTGCCAGCAGCTTAGTCAGGGGCCCATCCTATGGCTACACCTTC. It yields the protein CASSLVRGPSYGYTF.

This clone was found many times. This rearrangement joins TRBV9 to TRBJ2-3; 7 bases map to TRBD1. CDR1 and CDR2 from the germline V gene are SGDLS and YYNGEE. The CDR3 is 15 amino acids. V was pared by 0 bases and J by 2 bases, with 3 bases of the junction left unmatched. Here the CDR3 DNA reads TGTGCCAGCAGCGTAGGGGACAGCCCCACAGATACGCAGTATTTT. Protein sequence: CASSVGDSPTDTQYF.

The J gene is TRBJ1-1, the V gene TRBV11-2; D gene unclear. V dropped 5 bases and J dropped 8 bases, with 9 bases sitting between them. The germline V gene has CDR1 SGHAT and CDR2 FQNNGV. The CDR3 contains 11 residues. This CDR3 reads CASSPVFEAFF. In DNA form, the CDR3 reads TGTGCCAGCAGCCCCGTATTCGAAGCTTTCTTT.